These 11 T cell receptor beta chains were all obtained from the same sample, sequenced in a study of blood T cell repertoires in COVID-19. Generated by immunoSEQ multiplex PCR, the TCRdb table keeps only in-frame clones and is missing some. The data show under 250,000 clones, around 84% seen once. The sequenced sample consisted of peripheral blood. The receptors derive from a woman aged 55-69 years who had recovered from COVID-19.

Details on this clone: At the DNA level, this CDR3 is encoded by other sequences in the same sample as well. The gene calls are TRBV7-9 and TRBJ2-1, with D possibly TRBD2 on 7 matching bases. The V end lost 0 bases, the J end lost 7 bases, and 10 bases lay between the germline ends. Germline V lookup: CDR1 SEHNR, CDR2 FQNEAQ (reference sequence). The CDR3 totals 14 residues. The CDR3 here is CASSLAGGPNEQFF. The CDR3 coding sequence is TGTGCCAGCAGCTTAGCGGGGGGGCCAAATGAGCAGTTCTTC.

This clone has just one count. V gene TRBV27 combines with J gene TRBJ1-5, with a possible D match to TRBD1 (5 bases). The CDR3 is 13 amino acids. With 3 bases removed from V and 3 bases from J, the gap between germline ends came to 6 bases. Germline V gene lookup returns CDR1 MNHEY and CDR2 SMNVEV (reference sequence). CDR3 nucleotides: TGTGCCAGCAGTTTGACAGTCAATCAGCCCCAGCATTTT. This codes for CASSLTVNQPQHF.

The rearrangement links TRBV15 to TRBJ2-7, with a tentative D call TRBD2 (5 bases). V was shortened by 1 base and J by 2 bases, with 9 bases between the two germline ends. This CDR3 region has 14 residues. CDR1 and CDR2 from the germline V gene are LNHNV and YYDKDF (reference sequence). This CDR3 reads CATSRARETYEQYF. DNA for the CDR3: TGTGCCACCAGCAGAGCTCGGGAAACCTACGAGCAGTACTTC.

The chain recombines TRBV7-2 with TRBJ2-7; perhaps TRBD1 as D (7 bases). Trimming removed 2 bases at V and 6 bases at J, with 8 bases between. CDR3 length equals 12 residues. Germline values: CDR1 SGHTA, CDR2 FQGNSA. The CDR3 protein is CASSLQGGEQYF. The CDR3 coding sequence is TGTGCCAGCAGCTTACAGGGGGGCGAGCAGTACTTC.

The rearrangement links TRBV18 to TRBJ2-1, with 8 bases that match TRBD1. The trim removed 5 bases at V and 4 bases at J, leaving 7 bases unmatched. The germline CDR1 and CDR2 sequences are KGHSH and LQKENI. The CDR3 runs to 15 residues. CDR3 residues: CASSAPGTGYNEQFF. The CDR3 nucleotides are TGTGCCAGCTCAGCCCCCGGGACAGGATACAATGAGCAGTTCTTC.

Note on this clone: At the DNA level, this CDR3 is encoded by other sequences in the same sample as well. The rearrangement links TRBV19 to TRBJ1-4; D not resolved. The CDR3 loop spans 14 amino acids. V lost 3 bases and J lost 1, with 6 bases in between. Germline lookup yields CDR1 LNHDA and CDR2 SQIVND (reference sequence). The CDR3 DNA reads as TGTGCCAGTAGTATCGGCGGAACTAATGAAAAACTGTTTTTT. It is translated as CASSIGGTNEKLFF.

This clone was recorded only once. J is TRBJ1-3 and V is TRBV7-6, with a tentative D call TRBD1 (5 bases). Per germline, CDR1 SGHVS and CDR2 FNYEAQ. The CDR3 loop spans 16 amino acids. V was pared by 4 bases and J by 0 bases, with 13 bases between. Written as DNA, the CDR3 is TGTGCCAGCAGCTGGGGACTCATGAGCTCTGGAAACACCATATATTTT. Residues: CASSWGLMSSGNTIYF.

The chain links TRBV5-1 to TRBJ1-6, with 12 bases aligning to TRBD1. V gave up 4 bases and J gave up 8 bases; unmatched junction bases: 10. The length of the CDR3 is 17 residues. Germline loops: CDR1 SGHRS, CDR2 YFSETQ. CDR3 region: CASSPGTGGAFHSPLHF. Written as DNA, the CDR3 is TGCGCCAGCAGCCCCGGGACAGGGGGCGCGTTTCATTCACCCCTCCACTTT.

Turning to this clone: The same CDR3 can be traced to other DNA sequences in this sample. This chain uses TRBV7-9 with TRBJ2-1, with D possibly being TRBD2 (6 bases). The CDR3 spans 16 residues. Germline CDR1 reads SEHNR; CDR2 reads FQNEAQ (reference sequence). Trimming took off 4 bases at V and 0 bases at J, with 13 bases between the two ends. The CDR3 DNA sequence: TGTGCCAGCAGCTCCCTTCGCGGGGTCTCCTACAATGAGCAGTTCTTC. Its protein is CASSSLRGVSYNEQFF.

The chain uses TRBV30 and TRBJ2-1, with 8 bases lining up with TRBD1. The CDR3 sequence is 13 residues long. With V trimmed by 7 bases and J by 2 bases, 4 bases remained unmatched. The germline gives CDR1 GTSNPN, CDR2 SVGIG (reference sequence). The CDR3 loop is CASGQGAYNEQFF. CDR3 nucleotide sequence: TGTGCCTCCGGACAGGGAGCCTACAATGAGCAGTTCTTC.

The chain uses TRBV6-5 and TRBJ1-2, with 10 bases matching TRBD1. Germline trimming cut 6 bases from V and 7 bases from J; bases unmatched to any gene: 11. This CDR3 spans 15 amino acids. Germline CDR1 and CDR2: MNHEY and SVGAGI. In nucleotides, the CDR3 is TGTGCCAGCAGGCGCCCGGGACAGGGGTCGCGTGGCTACACCTTC. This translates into CASRRPGQGSRGYTF.